Detailed here is one T cell receptor beta chain. As processed by the authors: Reference gene primer amplification in the assay estimated nucleated cell counts. TCRdb's table, derived via immunoSEQ multiplex PCR, lists solely in-frame clones and lacks some. That table is the source of V, J and clone size, and D and trimming were worked out from the DNA. This sample has hundreds of thousands of clones, with around nine tenths found just once. The source of the sample is a study of blood T cell repertoires in COVID-19. Study-level information: PBMCs, B-cell-depleted T cells, or T cells provided the cDNA or gDNA that made up the material.

The CDR3 has 14 amino acids. V lost 0 bases to trimming and J lost 6 bases; unmatched junction nucleotides: 5. The germline CDR1 and CDR2 sequences are SGHRS and YFSETQ. The sequenced sample was peripheral blood. The clonotype originates from a man aged 60 to 75 who had recovered from COVID-19. This sequence joins TRBV5-1 and TRBJ1-1, with 7 positions matching TRBD1. The CDR3 region is CASSLEGANAEAFF. The CDR3 nucleotides read TGCGCCAGCAGCTTGGAGGGGGCCAACGCTGAAGCTTTCTTT. The variable domain in full, with the rest retrieved from reference TRBV5-1 and TRBJ1-1, is KAGVTQTPRYLIKTRGQQVTLSCSPISGHRSVSWYQQTPGQGLQFLFEYFSETQRNKGNFPGRFSGRQFSNSRSEMNVSTLELGDSALYLCASSLEGANAEAFFGQGTRLTVV.